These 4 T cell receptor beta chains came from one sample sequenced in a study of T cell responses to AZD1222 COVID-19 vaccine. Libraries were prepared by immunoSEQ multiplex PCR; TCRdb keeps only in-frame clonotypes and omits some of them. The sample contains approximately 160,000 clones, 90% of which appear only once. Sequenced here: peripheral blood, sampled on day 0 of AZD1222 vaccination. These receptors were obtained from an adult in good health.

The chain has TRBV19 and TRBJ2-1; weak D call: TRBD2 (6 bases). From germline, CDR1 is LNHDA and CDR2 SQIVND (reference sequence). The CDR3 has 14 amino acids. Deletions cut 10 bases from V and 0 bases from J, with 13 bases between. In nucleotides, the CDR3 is TGTGCCACTACAACCGGGAGCTCCTACAATGAGCAGTTCTTC. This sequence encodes CATTTGSSYNEQFF.

The CDR3 reads CAWSGGGVNQPQHF. The CDR3 region has the DNA TGTGCCTGGAGCGGAGGGGGGGTCAATCAGCCCCAGCATTTT. The chain joins TRBV30 to TRBJ1-5, with D maybe TRBD1 (6 bases). The V and J ends lost 3 bases and 3 bases respectively, with 12 bases between them. The V gene's germline CDR1 is GTSNPN and CDR2 SVGIG (reference sequence). This CDR3 is built from 14 residues.

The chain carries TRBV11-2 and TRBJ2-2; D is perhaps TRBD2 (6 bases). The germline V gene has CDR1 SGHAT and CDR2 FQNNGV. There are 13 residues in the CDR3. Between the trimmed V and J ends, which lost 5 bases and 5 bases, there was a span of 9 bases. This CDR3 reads CASSRLDTGELFF. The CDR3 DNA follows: TGTGCCAGCAGCCGACTAGATACCGGGGAGCTGTTTTTT.

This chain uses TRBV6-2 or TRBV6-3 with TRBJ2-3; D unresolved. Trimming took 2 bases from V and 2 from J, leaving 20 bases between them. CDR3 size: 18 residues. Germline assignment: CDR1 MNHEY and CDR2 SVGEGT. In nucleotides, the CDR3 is TGTGCCAGCAGTTACGTCCCCCGGGCCCTCAGACACACAGATACGCAGTATTTT. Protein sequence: CASSYVPRALRHTDTQYF.